The rows below give T cell receptor beta chains drawn from one sample of a study of cytomegalovirus exposure and HLA in healthy donors. Sequencing used immunoSEQ multiplex PCR; TCRdb keeps in-frame clones, though not all of them. The sample holds about 140,000 clones, around 72% seen once. Specimen: PBMCs. The receptor set was obtained from a man aged 35 to 55 in good health and CMV-seronegative. CDR3s include the opening cysteine and the closing phenylalanine or tryptophan. Each record gives: J gene, V gene, CDR3 protein.

TRBJ2-5 TRBV29-1 CSVEFWAMETQYF
TRBJ2-3 TRBV5-1 CASSLAPAGIDTQYF
TRBJ1-5 TRBV12-5 CASGHRQGTDQPQNF
TRBJ1-6 TRBV4-3 CASSGDRYSPLNF
TRBJ1-1 TRBV9 CASSVGAVAEAFF
TRBJ2-1 TRBV19 CASSRGGAGYEQFF
TRBJ2-7 TRBV28 CASSSTGGTRTYEQYF
TRBJ1-1 TRBV30 CAWRIDRMYTEAFF
TRBJ2-7 TRBV10-1 CASSEFGGRGNEQYF
TRBJ2-2 TRBV2 CASGWGGAPGELFF
TRBJ2-7 TRBV30 CAWSPRTGGREQYF
TRBJ2-5 TRBV10-1 CASSQGAGADQETQYF
TRBJ1-1 TRBV6-1 CASTPGNTEAFF
TRBJ2-5 TRBV4-1 CASSQVLAAQETQYF
TRBJ1-1 TRBV10-3 CATQGPLAEAFF
TRBJ2-1 TRBV2 CASIQGSNRVIVNEQFF
TRBJ2-7 TRBV18 CASSSLAGHEQYF
TRBJ2-1 TRBV5-1 CASSLATQGNNEQFF
TRBJ2-7 TRBV7-2 CASSGSDSYEQYF
TRBJ2-3 TRBV25-1 CATELSGSTDTQYF
TRBJ1-1 TRBV5-1 CASSFQALNTEAFF
TRBJ2-3 TRBV7-9 CASSLGMRDSLYF
TRBJ1-4 TRBV5-1 CASSLAAGKGRYANEKLFF
TRBJ2-2 TRBV19 CASSPDSPLVNTGELFF
TRBJ2-1 TRBV4-3 CASSQGVGGLGNNEQFF
TRBJ1-1 TRBV5-4 CASSYMNTEAFF
TRBJ1-1 TRBV30 CAWSGGNTEAFF
TRBJ2-7 TRBV15 CATSRGRAEQYF
TRBJ2-3 TRBV7-8 CASSLAGVPDTQYF
TRBJ2-3 TRBV4-2 CASSRGRGTDTQYF
TRBJ1-2 TRBV6-1 CASSAYESRGYGYTF
TRBJ1-5 TRBV5-8 CASSSRGGNQPQHF
TRBJ2-7 TRBV4-3 CASSEGSGSIYEQYF
TRBJ2-7 TRBV11-3 CASSPRDNSYEQYF
TRBJ1-1 TRBV19 CASSRSLGQGDTEAFF
TRBJ2-2 TRBV21-1 CASSGSEHTGELFF
TRBJ1-5 TRBV19 CASSIIYFRDRGHNQPQHF
TRBJ1-6 TRBV9 CASTPSGTAISPLHF
TRBJ2-1 TRBV6-5 CASSRLRGSEQFF
- TRBV29-1 CSVEGVGLAGVYEQYF
TRBJ1-1 TRBV6-5 CASSSVTGTEAFF
TRBJ2-7 TRBV5-1 CASVGAGIYEQYF
TRBJ2-7 TRBV5-1 CASSLYPSGSFSYEQYF
TRBJ2-7 TRBV13 CASSRPDFHEQYF
TRBJ1-1 TRBV7-6 CASSLAEEGTEAFF
TRBJ2-2 TRBV5-1 CASSLAGGAGELFF